This TCR beta chain was observed in a study of Tregs in tolerant kidney transplant recipients. Profiled with immunoSEQ multiplex PCR; TCRdb holds only in-frame clones, not every one. Of approximately 16,000 clones in the sample, 85% to 95% were seen once. Germline V gene lookup returns CDR1 SGDLS and CDR2 YYNGEE. This CDR3 is 11 amino acids long. As regards this clone: Relative to the germline gene, one junction end is altered; a read error may explain this.

This sequence joins TRBV9 and TRBJ1-3; 7 nucleotides agree with TRBD1. The source is a human donor in good health. The sequencing sample was made of CD8+ T cells from blood. CDR3 DNA: TGTGCCAGCAGCGGTAGACAGGGACTCGATTTT. It translates to CASSGRQGLDF.